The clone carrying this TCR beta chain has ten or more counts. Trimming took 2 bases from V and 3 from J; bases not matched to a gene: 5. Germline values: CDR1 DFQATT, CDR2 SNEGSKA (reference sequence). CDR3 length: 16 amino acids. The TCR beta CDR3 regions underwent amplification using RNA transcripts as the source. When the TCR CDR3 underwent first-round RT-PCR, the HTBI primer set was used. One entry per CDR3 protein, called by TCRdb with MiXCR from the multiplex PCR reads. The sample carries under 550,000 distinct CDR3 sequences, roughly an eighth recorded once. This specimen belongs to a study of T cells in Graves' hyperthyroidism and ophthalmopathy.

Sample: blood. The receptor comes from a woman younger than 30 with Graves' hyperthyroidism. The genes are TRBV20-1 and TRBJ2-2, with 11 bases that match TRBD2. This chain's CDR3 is CSARSPLAGDTGELFF. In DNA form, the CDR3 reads TGCAGTGCTAGATCCCCACTAGCGGGAGACACCGGGGAGCTGTTTTTT.